The clone carrying this T cell receptor beta chain appeared a single time. As yet, its antigen is unknown. Assay: immunoSEQ multiplex PCR; the TCRdb copy retains only in-frame clones and omits some. This sample has 100,000 or so clones, with 85% found just once. The donors belonged to the roughly 120-subject validation cohort, separate from the roughly 650-subject first cohort. This specimen belongs to a study of cytomegalovirus exposure and HLA in healthy donors. Study as a whole: A later analysis reported the 120 or so validation repertoires used the same platform as the approximately 660 first-cohort repertoires.

The V end was cut by 5 bases, the J end by 4 bases, with 14 bases between. This CDR3 is built from 14 residues. Germline CDR1 SGHTA, CDR2 FQGNSA. Overall study results and limits: According to a subsequent analysis, TCR clusters identified in the first cohort showed a tendency to co-occur across the 120 validation repertoires.

Sequencing input: PBMCs. V usage is TRBV7-2 and J usage is TRBJ1-1; possible D gene TRBD1, 5 bases. This sequence was found in a man between 18 and 29 years old in good health and CMV-seropositive. CDR3 region: CASSALGGITEAFF. The CDR3 region has the DNA TGTGCCAGCAGCGCTCTGGGGGGGATCACTGAAGCTTTCTTT.